Shown below are 12 T cell receptor beta chains from a single sample sequenced in a study of blood T cell repertoires in COVID-19. Data came from immunoSEQ multiplex PCR; TCRdb stores just in-frame clones and leaves some out. The repertoire consists of under 300,000 clones, with 86% occurring once and the leading ten covering more than 9%. Sequencing was performed on peripheral blood. The source of these receptors is an elderly man with acute or convalescent COVID-19.

The chain combines TRBV28 with TRBJ1-5; weak D call: TRBD1 (6 bases). The CDR3 contains 15 residues. Looked up from germline, CDR1 is MDHEN and CDR2 is SYDVKM. The V end lost 6 bases, the J end lost 1 base, and 13 bases lay between the germline ends. CDR3 nucleotide sequence: TGTGCCAGCAGAGAACAGGGTATCAGCAATCAGCCCCAGCATTTT. Protein product: CASREQGISNQPQHF.

The chain joins TRBV27 to TRBJ1-6; D gene uncertain. Germline lookup yields CDR1 MNHEY and CDR2 SMNVEV (reference sequence). V was shortened by 6 bases and J by 15 bases, with 15 bases between the two germline ends. The length of the CDR3 is 12 residues. The CDR3 region is CASSRERQDLHF. CDR3 sequence (DNA): TGTGCCAGCAGCCGAGAGCGCCAAGACCTCCACTTT.

The V call is TRBV5-4, the J call TRBJ2-3, with 7 bases identical to TRBD1. The CDR3 has 15 amino acids. Germline lookup yields CDR1 SGHNT and CDR2 YYREEE (reference sequence). V was pared by 7 bases and J by 2 bases, with 10 bases of the junction left unmatched. For the CDR3, the DNA is TGTGCCAGCTTCCCCGGGACAGCAGCCACAGATACGCAGTATTTT. Translating it yields CASFPGTAATDTQYF.

This chain uses TRBV29-1 with TRBJ1-2, with D tentatively TRBD1 (6 bases). Trimming took off 1 base at V and 6 bases at J, with 12 bases between the two ends. This CDR3 region has 13 residues. Per the germline V gene, CDR1 is SQVTM and CDR2 is ANQGSEA. DNA for the CDR3: TGCAGCGTTGAAGGAGGGGGTTTTGATGGCTACACCTTC. This gives the protein CSVEGGGFDGYTF.

V usage is TRBV5-5 and J usage is TRBJ2-5, with D possibly TRBD1 on 5 matching bases. Deletions cut 2 bases from V and 2 bases from J, with 10 bases between. The germline CDR1 and CDR2 sequences are SGHKS and YYEKEE (reference sequence). The CDR3 covers 14 residues. The CDR3 loop reads CASSFGAQQETQYF. The CDR3 bases are TGTGCCAGCAGCTTTGGGGCTCAACAAGAGACCCAGTACTTC.

J is TRBJ1-2 and V is TRBV3-1 (or the pseudogene TRBV3-2); D perhaps matches TRBD1 (5 bases). V gave up 1 base and J gave up 8 bases, with 20 bases separating them. The CDR3 contains 16 residues. Germline CDR1 reads LGHDT; CDR2 reads YNNKEL (reference sequence). For the CDR3, the DNA is TGTGCCAGCAGCCAAGCCCCTACCCACAGGCCGGGCGGCTACACCTTC. The encoded protein is CASSQAPTHRPGGYTF.

The rearrangement links TRBV11-1 to TRBJ1-2; D might be TRBD1 (5 bases). The germline CDR1 and CDR2 sequences are SGHAT and FQDESV (reference sequence). This CDR3 region has 11 residues. V was cut by 7 bases and J by 4 bases, with 7 bases left in between. The CDR3 sequence is CASKGPYGYTF. The DNA for the CDR3 is TGTGCCAGCAAGGGGCCCTATGGCTACACCTTC.

This chain joins TRBV28 and TRBJ1-6; TRBD1 is a possible D gene (6 bases). Trimming shortened V by 4 bases and J by 15 bases, and 19 bases separated the two germline ends. Germline CDR1 reads MDHEN; CDR2 reads SYDVKM. The CDR3 extends over 14 amino acids. In DNA form, the CDR3 reads TGTGCCAGCAGTTCACCCCGCAGGGGTCCTCACCTCCACTTT. This sequence encodes CASSSPRRGPHLHF.

The genes are TRBV3-1 (or the pseudogene TRBV3-2) and TRBJ2-1; tentative D call: TRBD2 (7 bases). Trimming removed 8 bases from V and 2 bases from J, with 13 bases in between. CDR1 and CDR2 (germline): LGHDT, YNNKEL (reference sequence). This CDR3 comprises 14 residues. Written as DNA, the CDR3 is TGTGCCAGCGGGGAAGGGGGGGCCTACAATGAGCAGTTCTTC. Residues: CASGEGGAYNEQFF.

V is TRBV20-1 and J is TRBJ1-4; D unresolved. The CDR3 runs 12 residues. The V and J ends lost 3 bases and 5 bases respectively, with 7 bases between them. Germline V lookup: CDR1 DFQATT, CDR2 SNEGSKA (reference sequence). The CDR3 DNA follows: TGCAGTGCTAGTTCGGGGAATGAAAAACTGTTTTTT. This encodes CSASSGNEKLFF.

The rearrangement joins TRBV24-1 to TRBJ2-1; TRBD2 might be the D (6 bases). With 3 bases removed from V and 5 bases from J, the gap between germline ends came to 13 bases. Looked up from germline, CDR1 is KGHDR and CDR2 is SFDVKD. CDR3 length: 15 residues. CDR3 in amino acids: CATSDQGGSHNEQFF. As DNA, the CDR3 is TGTGCCACCAGTGATCAGGGAGGCAGCCACAATGAGCAGTTCTTC.

The chain combines TRBV19 with TRBJ2-3; TRBD2 might be the D (6 bases). The CDR3 is 13 amino acids. The V and J ends lost 8 bases and 0 bases respectively, with 9 bases between them. Germline lookup yields CDR1 LNHDA and CDR2 SQIVND (reference sequence). The CDR3 region has the DNA TGTGCCAGTTCTAGCGCAAGCACAGATACGCAGTATTTT. Its protein product is CASSSASTDTQYF.